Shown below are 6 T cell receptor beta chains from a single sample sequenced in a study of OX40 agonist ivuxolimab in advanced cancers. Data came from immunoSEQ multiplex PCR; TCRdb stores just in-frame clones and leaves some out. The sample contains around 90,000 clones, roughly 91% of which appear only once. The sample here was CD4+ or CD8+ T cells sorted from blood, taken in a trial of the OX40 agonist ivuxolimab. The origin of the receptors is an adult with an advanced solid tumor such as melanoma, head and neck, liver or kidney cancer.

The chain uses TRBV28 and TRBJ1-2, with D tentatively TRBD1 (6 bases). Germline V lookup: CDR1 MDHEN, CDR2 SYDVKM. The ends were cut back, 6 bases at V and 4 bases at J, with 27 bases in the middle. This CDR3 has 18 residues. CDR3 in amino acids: CASRPRLGIRQASYGYTF. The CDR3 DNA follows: TGTGCCAGCAGGCCTAGGTTAGGGATCAGACAGGCGAGCTATGGCTACACCTTC.

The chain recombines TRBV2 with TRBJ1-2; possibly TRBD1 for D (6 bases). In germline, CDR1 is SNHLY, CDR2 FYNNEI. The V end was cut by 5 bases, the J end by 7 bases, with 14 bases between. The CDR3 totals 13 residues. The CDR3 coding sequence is TGTGCCAGCAGTACGGCAGGGGTGGGTGGCTACACCTTC. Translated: CASSTAGVGGYTF.

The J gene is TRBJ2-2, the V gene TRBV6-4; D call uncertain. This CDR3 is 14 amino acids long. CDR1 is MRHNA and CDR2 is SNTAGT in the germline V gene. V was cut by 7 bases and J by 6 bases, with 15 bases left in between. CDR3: CASKAPAGSGELFF. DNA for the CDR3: TGTGCCAGCAAGGCCCCCGCTGGGTCCGGGGAGCTGTTTTTT.

CDR3 protein: CASSQEGLAGVLRGGDTQYF. CDR3 nucleotides: TGCGCCAGCAGCCAAGAGGGACTAGCGGGAGTTTTACGGGGCGGGGATACGCAGTATTTT. The gene calls are TRBV4-3 and TRBJ2-3, with 14 nucleotides matching TRBD2. CDR3 length: 20 residues. After removal of 0 bases from V and 6 bases from J, the junction contained 14 bases not matched to a gene. In germline, CDR1 is LGHNA, CDR2 YSLEER.

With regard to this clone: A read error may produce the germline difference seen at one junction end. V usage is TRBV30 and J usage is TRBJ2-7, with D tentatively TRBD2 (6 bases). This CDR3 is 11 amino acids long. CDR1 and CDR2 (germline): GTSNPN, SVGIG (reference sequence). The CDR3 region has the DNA TGTGCCTGGAGTGTTGCGGGGAGACGGGCCTTC. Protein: CAWSVAGRRAF.

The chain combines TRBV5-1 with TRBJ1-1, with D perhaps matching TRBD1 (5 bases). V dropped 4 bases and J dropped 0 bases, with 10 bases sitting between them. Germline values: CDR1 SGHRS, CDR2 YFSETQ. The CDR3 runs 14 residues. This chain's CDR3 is CASSPAGVNTEAFF. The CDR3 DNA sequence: TGCGCCAGCAGCCCCGCGGGGGTGAACACTGAAGCTTTCTTT.